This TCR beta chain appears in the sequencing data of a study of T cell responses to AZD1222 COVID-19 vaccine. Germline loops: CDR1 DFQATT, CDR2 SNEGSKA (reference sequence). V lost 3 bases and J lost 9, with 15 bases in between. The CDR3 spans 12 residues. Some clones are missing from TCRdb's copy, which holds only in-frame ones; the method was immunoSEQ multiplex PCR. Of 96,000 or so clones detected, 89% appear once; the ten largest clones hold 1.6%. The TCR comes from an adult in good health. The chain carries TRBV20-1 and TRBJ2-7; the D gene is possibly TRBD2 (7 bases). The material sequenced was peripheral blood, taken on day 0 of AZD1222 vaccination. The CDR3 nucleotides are TGCAGTGCTAGTCCAGGGAGGGGGTCGCAGTACTTC. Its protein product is CSASPGRGSQYF.